These 30 T cell receptor beta chains were all obtained from the same sample, sequenced in a study of blood T cell repertoires in COVID-19. The method was immunoSEQ multiplex PCR; TCRdb's version includes in-frame clones alone and lacks a portion of them. Altogether just over 65,000 clones are present, more than 80% being singletons, with the ten largest covering roughly 8%. Source material: peripheral blood. The source is a man younger than 40 with acute or convalescent COVID-19.

This clone was recorded a few times. V gene TRBV5-6 combines with J gene TRBJ2-7; a weak D match, TRBD2 (5 bases). CDR1 and CDR2 (germline): SGHDT, YYEEEE. Trimming shortened V by 2 bases and J by 3 bases, and 15 bases separated the two germline ends. This CDR3 comprises 15 residues. CDR3: CASSFEGVLGYEQYF. CDR3 DNA sequence: TGTGCCAGCAGCTTCGAGGGTGTATTGGGCTACGAGCAGTACTTC. Full variable domain (remainder filled in from reference TRBV5-6 and TRBJ2-7): DAGVTQSPTHLIKTRGQQVTLRCSPKSGHDTVSWYQQALGQGPQFIFQYYEEEERQRGNFPDRFSGHQFPNYSSELNVNALLLGDSALYLCASSFEGVLGYEQYFGPGTRLTVT.

This chain joins TRBV6-5 and TRBJ2-5; TRBD1 is a possible D gene (5 bases). V dropped 4 bases and J dropped 5 bases, with 17 bases sitting between them. From germline, CDR1 is MNHEY and CDR2 SVGAGI. The CDR3 loop spans 15 amino acids. The CDR3 nucleotides read TGTGCCAGCAGTTCCAAGGGGATGGGAAGGGAGACCCAGTACTTC. It translates to CASSSKGMGRETQYF.

For this clone: In the same sample, other DNA sequences code for this CDR3. The chain employs TRBV11-2 and TRBJ1-1; D is unclear. CDR1 and CDR2 (germline): SGHAT, FQNNGV. The CDR3 is made up of 13 amino acids. The V and J ends lost 1 base and 1 base respectively, with 4 bases between them. CDR3 amino acids: CASSLAGNTEAFF. The CDR3 nucleotides read TGTGCCAGCAGCTTAGCCGGGAACACTGAAGCTTTCTTT.

This clone was detected once. The rearrangement joins TRBV28 to TRBJ2-1; D perhaps matches TRBD1 (5 bases). The CDR3 covers 15 residues. From germline, CDR1 is MDHEN and CDR2 SYDVKM. The V end was cut by 3 bases, the J end by 4 bases, with 13 bases between. CDR3 nucleotides: TGTGCCAGCAGTTTGGGGCAGGTACGTTACAATGAGCAGTTCTTC. Translating it yields CASSLGQVRYNEQFF.

The chain combines TRBV28 with TRBJ1-5, with a possible D match to TRBD1 (5 bases). Germline V gene sequence: CDR1 MDHEN, CDR2 SYDVKM. V lost 2 bases, J lost 1 base, and 9 bases lay in between. This CDR3 has 15 amino acids. CDR3 sequence: CASSLGQGSNQPQHF. The CDR3 DNA reads as TGTGCCAGCAGTTTAGGGCAGGGAAGCAATCAGCCCCAGCATTTT.

The chain is built from TRBV6-5 and TRBJ1-2, with 7 bases matching TRBD1. The CDR3 has 14 residues. Per the germline V gene, CDR1 is MNHEY and CDR2 is SVGAGI. The ends lost 5 bases at V and 4 bases at J; junction bases unmatched: 7. Here the CDR3 DNA reads TGTGCCAGCAGTCCGCGGGACAGACCCTATGGCTACACCTTC. This encodes CASSPRDRPYGYTF.

This chain links TRBV7-9 with TRBJ2-3; no firm D call. The CDR3 loop spans 14 amino acids. Germline V gene sequence: CDR1 SEHNR, CDR2 FQNEAQ (reference sequence). V lost 4 bases to trimming and J lost 0 bases, with 8 bases between them. The CDR3 reads CASSSILSTDTQYF. The CDR3, as DNA: TGTGCCAGCAGCTCCATACTGAGCACAGATACGCAGTATTTT.

CDR3 amino acids: CASSVAPGDQETQYF. CDR3 nucleotide sequence: TGTGCCAGCAGCGTAGCCCCCGGAGACCAAGAGACCCAGTACTTC. This chain links TRBV9 with TRBJ2-5; D not resolved. V was trimmed by 0 bases and J by 0 bases, leaving 9 bases between them. Germline V lookup: CDR1 SGDLS, CDR2 YYNGEE. This CDR3 is built from 15 residues.

The J gene is TRBJ1-2, the V gene TRBV6-5; D possibly corresponds to TRBD1 (6 bases). Germline V gene lookup returns CDR1 MNHEY and CDR2 SVGAGI. Trimming pared 6 bases from V and 8 bases from J, leaving 10 bases between. The CDR3 runs 11 residues. The CDR3 nucleotides read TGTGCCAGCAGGGGGGCGAACGGCTACACCTTC. This translates into CASRGANGYTF.

The gene calls are TRBV7-8 and TRBJ2-2; 12 bases match TRBD2. J lost 0 bases, V lost 3 bases, and 2 bases had no gene match. The germline V gene has CDR1 SGHVS and CDR2 FQNEAQ. The CDR3 has 17 amino acids. In DNA, the CDR3 is TGTGCCAGCAGCTTTGCTAGCGGGAGGGCGAACACCGGGGAGCTGTTTTTT. Translated: CASSFASGRANTGELFF.

This chain links TRBV4-1 with TRBJ2-2; D possibly corresponds to TRBD2 (6 bases). Germline loops: CDR1 MGHRA, CDR2 YSYEKL. Trimming stripped 0 bases from V and 0 bases from J, with 11 bases between. The CDR3 covers 17 residues. CDR3 loop: CASSQDPGEANTGELFF. CDR3 DNA: TGCGCCAGCAGCCAAGATCCGGGGGAGGCGAACACCGGGGAGCTGTTTTTT.

A few counts support this clone. The chain has TRBV14 and TRBJ2-5; 7 positions agree with TRBD1. V gave up 3 bases and J gave up 9 bases; unmatched junction bases: 7. CDR1 and CDR2 (germline): SGHDN, FVKESK. The CDR3 runs to 13 residues. CDR3 region: CASSQTIQGAQYF. CDR3 nucleotides: TGTGCCAGCAGCCAGACTATCCAGGGGGCCCAGTACTTC.

J is TRBJ2-7 and V is TRBV11-3; D gene ambiguous. The ends were cut back, 1 base at V and 0 bases at J, with 4 bases in the middle. The CDR3 loop spans 13 amino acids. CDR1 SGHNT and CDR2 YENEEA come from the germline V gene. In DNA form, the CDR3 reads TGTGCCAGCAGCTTAGGGAGCTCCTACGAGCAGTACTTC. It yields the protein CASSLGSSYEQYF.

This clone showed up just once. V and J are TRBV6-5 and TRBJ1-1, with D possibly matching TRBD1 (6 bases). The CDR3 has 15 residues. Germline CDR1 reads MNHEY; CDR2 reads SVGAGI. V was trimmed by 0 bases and J by 4 bases, leaving 12 bases between them. The CDR3 protein is CASSYSTGQGTEAFF. For the CDR3, the DNA is TGTGCCAGCAGTTACTCGACAGGCCAAGGCACTGAAGCTTTCTTT.

The J gene is TRBJ1-1, the V gene TRBV18; D perhaps matches TRBD1 (5 bases). CDR3 length: 14 residues. Per germline, CDR1 KGHSH and CDR2 LQKENI. V was cut by 3 bases and J by 0 bases, with 8 bases left in between. The CDR3 DNA follows: TGTGCCAGCTCACCGGGCAGGGTGAACACTGAAGCTTTCTTT. Translation: CASSPGRVNTEAFF.

The V and J genes are TRBV6-5 and TRBJ2-2; TRBD2 matches at 7 bases. The CDR3 consists of 13 residues. Germline CDR1 MNHEY, CDR2 SVGAGI. V gave up 2 bases and J gave up 7 bases; unmatched junction bases: 1. The CDR3 protein is CASSYGGGGELFF. CDR3 DNA: TGTGCCAGCAGTTACGGGGGGGGCGGGGAGCTGTTTTTT.

This chain uses TRBV15 with TRBJ2-1; D may be TRBD2 (6 bases). This CDR3 spans 15 amino acids. Trimming took 1 base from V and 4 from J, leaving 11 bases between them. The germline V gene has CDR1 LNHNV and CDR2 YYDKDF (reference sequence). The CDR3 reads CATSRGSRGYNEQFF. In DNA form, the CDR3 reads TGTGCCACCAGCAGAGGCTCGCGGGGATACAATGAGCAGTTCTTC. The full variable domain, rest sourced from reference TRBV15 and TRBJ2-1, is DAMVIQNPRYQVTQFGKPVTLSCSQTLNHNVMYWYQQKSSQAPKLLFHYYDKDFNNEADTPDNFQSRRPNTSFCFLDIRSPGLGDTAMYLCATSRGSRGYNEQFFGPGTRLTVL.

V usage is TRBV6-5 and J usage is TRBJ2-3; TRBD1 aligns across 10 bases. Losses at the gene ends were 7 bases for V and 1 base for J; bases not matched to a gene: 5. Germline V gives CDR1 MNHEY, CDR2 SVGAGI. The CDR3 length is 15 residues. The CDR3 nucleotides read TGTGCCAGCATCCCGGGGACAGGGGGCACAGATACGCAGTATTTT. Protein product: CASIPGTGGTDTQYF.

The chain links TRBV21-1 to TRBJ2-1; TRBD1, the D gene given by the table, was not confirmed from the DNA. TRBV21-1 is designated a pseudogene. CDR3 length: 12 residues. The DNA for the CDR3 is TGTGCCAGCAGCAACAGGGACAATGAGCAGTTCTTC. This sequence encodes CASSNRDNEQFF.

This clone appeared a single time. The rearrangement joins TRBV5-4 to TRBJ2-7; 9 bases agree with TRBD1. In germline, CDR1 is SGHNT, CDR2 YYREEE (reference sequence). The CDR3 totals 13 residues. J gave up 7 bases and V 9 bases, and 11 bases lay outside the gene matches. The CDR3 DNA is TGTGCCACTCACCGGGACAGGGTTGGTGAGCAGTACTTC. Translating gives CATHRDRVGEQYF.

V gene TRBV5-1 combines with J gene TRBJ2-2, with 7 positions matching TRBD2. CDR3 length equals 14 residues. With 3 bases clipped from V and 6 bases from J, the junction kept 5 bases outside the gene matches. Germline lookup yields CDR1 SGHRS and CDR2 YFSETQ. This CDR3 is CASSSAGAAGELFF. The CDR3 DNA reads TGCGCCAGCAGCTCGGCGGGAGCAGCCGGGGAGCTGTTTTTT.

The chain combines TRBV28 with TRBJ1-2; D is perhaps TRBD1 (6 bases). Germline CDR1 is MDHEN and CDR2 is SYDVKM. V was pared by 6 bases and J by 0 bases, with 20 bases between. CDR3 length: 17 amino acids. The CDR3 here is CASSTSIRGQANYGYTF. CDR3 nucleotides: TGTGCCAGCAGCACCTCTATTAGGGGACAAGCTAACTATGGCTACACCTTC.

CDR3 DNA sequence: TGTGCCAGCAGCCAAGGAATTAGCCCGAGCACAGATACGCAGTATTTT. It codes for CASSQGISPSTDTQYF. The rearrangement joins TRBV3-1 (or the pseudogene TRBV3-2) to TRBJ2-3; D is unclear. The germline V gene encodes CDR1 LGHDT and CDR2 YNNKEL (reference sequence). This CDR3 is 16 amino acids long. The germline V and J ends were trimmed by 1 base and 0 bases, with 11 bases remaining between them.

J is TRBJ2-1 and V is TRBV18, with 9 bases that match TRBD1. CDR3 length: 12 amino acids. Germline V gene sequence: CDR1 KGHSH, CDR2 LQKENI. The junction had 7 bases not matched to a gene; V was cut back by 9 bases and J by 10 bases. The CDR3 region is CASQTGGGEQFF. CDR3 DNA: TGTGCCAGTCAGACAGGGGGAGGAGAGCAGTTCTTC.

The V and J genes are TRBV2 and TRBJ2-7, with TRBD1 identical over 7 bases. The CDR3 has 13 amino acids. V dropped 10 bases and J dropped 2; count of bases not matched to a gene: 8. In germline, CDR1 is SNHLY, CDR2 FYNNEI. CDR3 protein: CATRLGQAYEQYF. The DNA of the CDR3 is TGTGCCACCCGACTCGGACAGGCCTACGAGCAGTACTTC.

The V call is TRBV12-3 or TRBV12-4, the J call TRBJ2-1; D gene unclear. The CDR3 is made up of 13 amino acids. The germline V and J ends were trimmed by 6 bases and 8 bases, with 14 bases remaining between them. The CDR3 coding sequence is TGTGCCAGCAGCCTCCGACTGGTGGATGAGCAGTTCTTC. Its protein product is CASSLRLVDEQFF.

The rearrangement uses TRBV30 and TRBJ2-7, with a tentative D call TRBD1 (6 bases). The CDR3 spans 13 residues. Germline V lookup: CDR1 GTSNPN, CDR2 SVGIG (reference sequence). The V end lost 5 bases, the J end lost 2 bases, and 13 bases lay between the germline ends. The CDR3 region has the DNA TGTGCCTGGGGGGCAGGGGTGGCCTACGAGCAGTACTTC. Translation: CAWGAGVAYEQYF.

To note about this clone: An end of the junction differs from the germline gene, which may be a read error. V usage is TRBV5-1 and J usage is TRBJ1-2; 11 bases agree with TRBD1. CDR1 and CDR2 (germline): SGHRS, YFSETQ. This CDR3 region has 13 residues. The CDR3 DNA reads as TGCGCCCGCAGCTTGGGGGGACAGGGGGATCGCACCTTC. Translating gives CARSLGGQGDRTF.

The chain uses TRBV7-9 and TRBJ2-1, with TRBD1 identical over 9 bases. This CDR3 has 15 amino acids. V lost 5 bases, J lost 3 bases, and 5 bases stayed unmatched. Germline loops: CDR1 SEHNR, CDR2 FQNEAQ (reference sequence). The CDR3 region is CASSKTGQGYNEQFF. The CDR3 DNA reads TGTGCCAGCAGCAAGACGGGACAGGGCTACAATGAGCAGTTCTTC.

V gene TRBV5-1 combines with J gene TRBJ2-5; D unclear. The CDR3 sequence is 12 residues long. Germline V lookup: CDR1 SGHRS, CDR2 YFSETQ. Between the trimmed V and J ends, which lost 4 bases and 4 bases, there was a span of 8 bases. The CDR3 loop reads CASSRSTETQYF. The CDR3 DNA follows: TGCGCCAGCAGCCGAAGCACAGAGACCCAGTACTTC.